This TCR beta chain was sequenced during a study of T cells after yellow fever vaccination. General study results and limits: Though weaker, the secondary response peaked faster, on day 5 versus 15.

For TCR, cDNA came from 5'RACE template switching, which added a universal primer site and UMIs. TCRdb re-called the 5' RACE reads with MiXCR, one entry per CDR3 protein. The top ten hold less than 3% of the sample, which has approximately 180,000 distinct CDR3 sequences, approximately 6.2% seen once. Ten or more counts support this clonotype. Its antigen is currently unknown. Germline loops: CDR1 MGHRA, CDR2 YSYEKL. This CDR3 has 15 amino acids. V shed 4 bases and J shed 1 base, with 13 bases lying between them. The sample was CD4+ T cells sorted from PBMCs, taken on the day of the first yellow fever vaccination. This clonotype was sampled from a man younger than 35 who received the YFV17D yellow fever vaccine. This chain joins TRBV4-1 and TRBJ1-1; D is unresolved. The DNA of the CDR3 is TGCGCCAGCAGCCCTCGAAACATAGCGAACACTGAAGCTTTCTTT. Translating gives CASSPRNIANTEAFF.